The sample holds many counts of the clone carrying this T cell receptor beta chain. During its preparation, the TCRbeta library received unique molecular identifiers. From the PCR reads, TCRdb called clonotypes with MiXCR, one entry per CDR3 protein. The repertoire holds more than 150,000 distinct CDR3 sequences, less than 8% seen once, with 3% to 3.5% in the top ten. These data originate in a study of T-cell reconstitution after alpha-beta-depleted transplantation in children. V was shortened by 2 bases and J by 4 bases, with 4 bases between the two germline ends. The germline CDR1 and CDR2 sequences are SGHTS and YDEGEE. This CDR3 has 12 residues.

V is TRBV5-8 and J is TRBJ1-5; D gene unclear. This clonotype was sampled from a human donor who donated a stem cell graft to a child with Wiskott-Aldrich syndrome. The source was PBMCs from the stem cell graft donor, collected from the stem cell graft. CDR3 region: CASSLDNQPQHF. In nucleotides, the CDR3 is TGTGCCAGCAGCTTAGATAATCAGCCCCAGCATTTT. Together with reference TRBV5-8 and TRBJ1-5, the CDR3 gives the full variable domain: EAGVTQSPTHLIKTRGQQATLRCSPISGHTSVYWYQQALGLGLQFLLWYDEGEERNRGNFPPRFSGRQFPNYSSELNVNALELEDSALYLCASSLDNQPQHFGDGTRLSIL.